Below, one T cell receptor beta chain is given with its context. The data are from a study of CD8 T cells in Susac syndrome. The ends were cut back, 1 base at V and 5 bases at J, with 24 bases in the middle. This CDR3 contains 19 residues. Germline CDR1 MDHEN, CDR2 SYDVKM. Random hexamers were used to reverse transcribe an amount of roughly 0.5 to 1 ug RNA. One entry per CDR3 protein, called by TCRdb with MiXCR from the immunoSEQ multiplex PCR reads. The table records 170,000 or so distinct CDR3 sequences, over 90% of them present only once. The chain couples TRBV28 to TRBJ2-1; the D gene is possibly TRBD2 (5 bases). This clonotype was obtained from a human donor with Susac syndrome. The sequencing input was CD4+ T cells from PBMCs. DNA of the CDR3: TGTGCCAGCAGTTTATCATGGAAGAGTCGCGGGCCCCCCCACAATGAGCAGTTCTTC. Translating gives CASSLSWKSRGPPHNEQFF.